This T cell receptor beta chain originates from a study of shared clonotypes between healthy human individuals. Across the study: A couple of women and a few men aged 18 to 49 made up the donors. Notes on the study in general: Generation of non-shared clonotypes was less probable than generation of clonotypes shared by all four donors.

The ends lost 5 bases at V and 2 bases at J; junction bases unmatched: 11. The germline V gene has CDR1 LNHDA and CDR2 SQIVND (reference sequence). CDR3 size: 16 residues. Genomic DNA per cell subset filled all wells of several immunoSEQ plates. Assay used: immunoSEQ multiplex PCR; TCRdb lists only in-frame clones, some missing. Of around 1.9 million clones in the sample, 85% to 95% were seen once. For this clone: Antigen unknown.

Naive CD8 cells, CD45RO-negative and positively selected for CCR7, excluded terminally differentiated effector memory CD45RA+ cells. Only Caucasian adults living in Nashville, Tennessee served as donors. This clonotype originated in a man between 18 and 35 years old in good health. Some clones in this sample may be carry-over from other donors' samples. The sample was naive CD8+ T cells from PBMCs. The chain combines TRBV19 with TRBJ2-7; 8 bases are shared with TRBD1. CDR3 loop: CASSAWTGTITYEQYF. The CDR3 DNA follows: TGTGCCAGTAGTGCTTGGACAGGGACAATAACCTACGAGCAGTACTTC.